These 21 T cell receptor beta chains originate from one sample sequenced in a study of T cell repertoires in cytomegalovirus infection. These TCRs are of unknown antigen specificity. TCRdb reprocessed the reads via MiXCR and lists one record per CDR3 protein. Seen here are under 450,000 distinct CDR3 sequences, approximately 35% observed once, and the top ten hold about 13%. The sample was cultured PBMCs, taken from culture after CMV antigen stimulation. These receptors all stem from a human donor in good health (CMV status not recorded). Some clones in this sample may be carry-over from other donors' samples.

The CDR3 sequence is CSFPARQLMNTEAFF. The CDR3 DNA reads TGCAGTTTCCCAGCCCGACAGCTAATGAACACTGAAGCTTTCTTT. The chain combines TRBV20-1 with TRBJ1-1; the D gene is possibly TRBD1 (5 bases). Germline CDR1 is DFQATT and CDR2 is SNEGSKA (reference sequence). This CDR3 region has 15 residues. Trimming pared 8 bases from V and 0 bases from J, leaving 19 bases between.

This clonotype appeared many times. The rearrangement uses TRBV7-6 and TRBJ2-6; 10 bases line up with TRBD2. The V gene's germline CDR1 is SGHVS and CDR2 FNYEAQ. The CDR3 is made up of 18 amino acids. V shed 1 base, J shed 4 bases, and the junction held 7 bases outside the gene matches. In DNA form, the CDR3 reads TGTGCCAGCAGCTTAGTACTAGCGGGGCCCGGGGGGGCCAACGTCCTGACTTTC. This translates into CASSLVLAGPGGANVLTF.

This sequence joins TRBV6-8 and TRBJ1-1; D is uncertain. The V end lost 0 bases, the J end lost 4 bases, and 15 bases lay between the germline ends. The CDR3 contains 16 residues. Germline CDR1 reads MNHGY; CDR2 reads SAAAGT. The CDR3 region has the DNA TGTGCCAGCAGTTACTCGATCGGCACTTTATTCACTGAAGCTTTCTTT. Amino acid sequence: CASSYSIGTLFTEAFF.

The chain uses TRBV7-2 and TRBJ1-2; D is unclear. This CDR3 spans 14 amino acids. V shed 1 base and J shed 2 bases, with 8 bases lying between them. CDR1 and CDR2 from the germline V gene are SGHTA and FQGNSA. In DNA form, the CDR3 reads TGTGCCAGCAGCTTAGAGGCCAAAAACTATGGCTACACCTTC. It encodes CASSLEAKNYGYTF.

This chain joins TRBV5-1 and TRBJ1-1; no definite D call. V shed 0 bases and J shed 8 bases, with 8 bases lying between them. Germline loops: CDR1 SGHRS, CDR2 YFSETQ. The CDR3 consists of 12 residues. This CDR3 reads CASSLGAREAFF. Here the CDR3 DNA reads TGCGCCAGCAGCTTGGGGGCCAGGGAAGCTTTCTTT.

This chain links TRBV11-3 with TRBJ2-1; 8 positions match TRBD2. The germline V gene encodes CDR1 SGHNT and CDR2 YENEEA. There are 15 residues in the CDR3. V lost 4 bases, J lost 8 bases, and 10 bases stayed unmatched. The CDR3 bases are TGTGCCAGCAGCTCGACCGGGACTAGTTTTTATGAGCAGTTCTTC. Translated, it gives CASSSTGTSFYEQFF.

The chain uses TRBV4-3 and TRBJ2-3, with 14 positions matching TRBD2. The J segment lost 5 bases and the V segment lost 4 bases, leaving 5 bases of the junction unmatched. The germline V gene has CDR1 LGHNA and CDR2 YSLEER. This CDR3 is 16 amino acids long. DNA of the CDR3: TGCGCCAGCAGCCTGACTAGCGGGAGGGCCCAAGATACGCAGTATTTT. Its protein product is CASSLTSGRAQDTQYF.

The chain joins TRBV12-3 or TRBV12-4 to TRBJ1-5; 9 bases are a match to TRBD1. Trimming cost V 7 bases and J 2 bases; bases outside gene matches: 12. This CDR3 is built from 17 residues. The CDR3 DNA sequence: TGTGCCAGCACCATCTGGGGGACAGGGTCGGGCAATCAGCCCCAGCATTTT. It specifies CASTIWGTGSGNQPQHF.

V and J are TRBV12-3 or TRBV12-4 and TRBJ1-5, with D unclear. Deletions cut 5 bases from V and 5 bases from J, with 16 bases between. The CDR3 length is 15 residues. CDR3 region: CASSAVMGNDQPQHF. The CDR3 bases are TGTGCCAGCAGTGCCGTAATGGGAAACGATCAGCCCCAGCATTTT.

The chain links TRBV7-8 to TRBJ1-1, with D perhaps matching TRBD1 (5 bases). V lost 5 bases and J 4 bases, leaving 23 bases between the germline ends. The CDR3 extends over 17 amino acids. Germline assignment: CDR1 SGHVS and CDR2 FQNEAQ. Here the CDR3 DNA reads TGTGCCAGCAGCCCTAAGTCTGGGGGGAGAGAGAGCACTGAAGCTTTCTTT. Its protein product is CASSPKSGGRESTEAFF.

This rearrangement joins TRBV7-8 to TRBJ2-6, with D hard to call. V lost 4 bases and J lost 0, with 7 bases in between. The CDR3 extends over 15 amino acids. Germline CDR1 SGHVS, CDR2 FQNEAQ. CDR3 bases: TGTGCCAGCAGCTACAGCCCCTCTGGGGCCAACGTCCTGACTTTC. It specifies CASSYSPSGANVLTF.

This clonotype was counted between two and nine times. The rearrangement links TRBV4-2 to TRBJ2-7; perhaps D is TRBD1 or TRBD2 (5 bases each). The germline gives CDR1 LGHNA, CDR2 YNFKEQ. The CDR3 covers 16 residues. V lost 3 bases and J lost 3, with 18 bases in between. In DNA form, the CDR3 reads TGTGCCAGCAGCCATTTCGGGACCTTGAGGGACTACGAGCAGTACTTC. It yields the protein CASSHFGTLRDYEQYF.

This clonotype was counted many times. V and J are TRBV6-1 and TRBJ1-1; D gene unclear. Germline CDR1 and CDR2: MNHNS and SASEGT. V was clipped by 6 bases and J by 1 base, with 9 bases between them. The CDR3 is 13 residues long. CDR3 sequence reads: CASSQFPNTEAFF. The DNA for the CDR3 is TGTGCCAGCAGCCAATTTCCGAACACTGAAGCTTTCTTT.

The chain carries TRBV12-3 or TRBV12-4 and TRBJ1-6, with D perhaps TRBD1 (6 bases). V gave up 5 bases and J gave up 10 bases, with 18 bases separating them. The CDR3 covers 15 residues. The CDR3: CASSPPGDGGSPLHF. CDR3 nucleotide sequence: TGTGCCAGCAGTCCTCCAGGGGACGGAGGATCACCCCTCCACTTT.

This chain uses TRBV7-4 with TRBJ1-5, with TRBD1 matching over 7 bases. V shed 8 bases, J shed 0 bases, and the junction held 4 bases outside the gene matches. Per the germline V gene, CDR1 is SGHVT and CDR2 is SQSDAQ. CDR3 size: 14 residues. CDR3 in amino acids: CASGGQNSNQPQHF. The CDR3, as DNA: TGTGCCAGCGGGGGACAGAATAGCAATCAGCCCCAGCATTTT.

This clonotype was recorded at least ten times. The chain links TRBV6-2 or TRBV6-3 to TRBJ1-6, with 7 nucleotides matching TRBD1. The germline V gene has CDR1 MNHEY and CDR2 SVGEGT. V shed 1 base, J shed 7 bases, and the junction held 7 bases outside the gene matches. This CDR3 contains 16 residues. CDR3 in DNA: TGTGCCAGCAGTTACTTCCCCGGGACAGCGAATTCACCCCTCCACTTT. Protein product: CASSYFPGTANSPLHF.

This chain uses TRBV25-1 with TRBJ2-5; D call uncertain. V was clipped by 10 bases and J by 5 bases, with 14 bases between them. Germline lookup yields CDR1 MGHDK and CDR2 SYGVNS. The CDR3 runs 12 residues. In nucleotides, the CDR3 is TGTGCCACAAGAGGATCGCCGGAGACCCAGTACTTC. The encoded protein is CATRGSPETQYF.

This clonotype came up many times. J is TRBJ1-1 and V is TRBV6-2 or TRBV6-3, with 10 positions matching TRBD1. In germline, CDR1 is MNHEY, CDR2 SVGEGT. This CDR3 has 13 amino acids. Trimming cost V 6 bases and J 4 bases; bases outside gene matches: 2. The CDR3 is CASSWTGGTEAFF. Here the CDR3 DNA reads TGTGCCAGCAGCTGGACAGGGGGCACTGAAGCTTTCTTT.

A single count supports this clonotype. V and J are TRBV4-3 and TRBJ1-2, with 9 bases matching TRBD1. V lost 0 bases, J lost 2 bases, and 10 bases stayed unmatched. This CDR3 region has 18 residues. Germline CDR1 and CDR2: LGHNA and YSLEER. The CDR3 sequence: CASSQDRGQGGLNYGYTF. The CDR3 nucleotides read TGCGCCAGCAGCCAAGATAGGGGACAGGGAGGGCTCAACTATGGCTACACCTTC.

Many counts were recorded for this clonotype. This chain links TRBV7-2 with TRBJ1-2; 7 nucleotides agree with TRBD1. Germline trimming cut 3 bases from V and 5 bases from J; bases unmatched to any gene: 3. CDR1 is SGHTA and CDR2 is FQGNSA in the germline V gene. The CDR3 is made up of 13 amino acids. CDR3 DNA: TGTGCCAGCAGCTTTGACAGGGAATATGGCTACACCTTC. As protein: CASSFDREYGYTF.

Written as DNA, the CDR3 is TGTGCCAGCAGCCTGGCTGGCAGGCCTCAGGGTCAGCCCCAGCATTTT. It codes for CASSLAGRPQGQPQHF. The V and J genes are TRBV7-8 and TRBJ1-5, with a weak D call TRBD1 (5 bases). The germline V and J ends were trimmed by 5 bases and 6 bases, with 20 bases remaining between them. This CDR3 comprises 16 residues. The germline V gene encodes CDR1 SGHVS and CDR2 FQNEAQ.